This T cell receptor beta chain comes out of a study of T cells in Graves' hyperthyroidism and ophthalmopathy. Study outcomes and limitations: Stable hyperthyroidism and ophthalmopathy were separated using 13 V-J signatures. The model made its ophthalmopathy prediction, and onset followed a median approximately 7 months later. In the blood, most expanded thyroid clonotypes above 0.001 appeared as well.

RNA transcripts provided the source from which TCR beta CDR3 regions were amplified. With the HTBI primer set, the TCR CDR3 went through a first round of RT-PCR. MiXCR was run by TCRdb on the multiplex PCR reads, yielding one entry per CDR3 protein. The sample lists a few hundred thousand distinct CDR3 sequences; around 15% were seen once. This clonotype was found many times. Its antigen is currently unknown. V shed 5 bases and J 2 bases; nucleotides not matched to a gene: 4. The CDR3 loop spans 15 amino acids. Germline CDR1 reads SGHAT; CDR2 reads FQNNGV. The chain recombines TRBV11-2 with TRBJ2-5; 11 nucleotides align to TRBD2. The clonotype was recovered from a woman in her forties or fifties with Graves' hyperthyroidism that later progressed to Graves' ophthalmopathy. The sequenced material came from blood. The CDR3 is CASSRLAGPQETQYF. DNA for the CDR3: TGTGCCAGCAGCCGACTAGCGGGGCCACAAGAGACCCAGTACTTC.